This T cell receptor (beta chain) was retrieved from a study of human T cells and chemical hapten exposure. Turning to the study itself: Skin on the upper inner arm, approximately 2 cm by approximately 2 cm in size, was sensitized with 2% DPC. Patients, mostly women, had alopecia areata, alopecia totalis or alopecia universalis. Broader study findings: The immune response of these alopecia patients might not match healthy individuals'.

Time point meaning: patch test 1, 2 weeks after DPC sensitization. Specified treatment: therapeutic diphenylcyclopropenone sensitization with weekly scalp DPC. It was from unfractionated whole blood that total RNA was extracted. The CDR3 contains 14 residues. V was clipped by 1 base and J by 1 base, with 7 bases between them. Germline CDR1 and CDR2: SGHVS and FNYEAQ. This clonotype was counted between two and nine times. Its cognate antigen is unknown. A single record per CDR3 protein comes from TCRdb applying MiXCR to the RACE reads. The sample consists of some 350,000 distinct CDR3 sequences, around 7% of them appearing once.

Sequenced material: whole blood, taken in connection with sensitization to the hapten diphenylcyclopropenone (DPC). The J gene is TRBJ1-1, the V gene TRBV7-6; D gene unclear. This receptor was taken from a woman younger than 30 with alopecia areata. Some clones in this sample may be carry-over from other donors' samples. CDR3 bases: TGTGCCAGCAGCTTAGAGGGAGAGAACACTGAAGCTTTCTTT. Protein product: CASSLEGENTEAFF.